These 17 T cell receptor beta chains share one sample of origin, sequenced in a study of T cells in Graves' hyperthyroidism and ophthalmopathy. TCR beta CDR3 sequences were amplified from RNA transcripts. A set of HTBI primers served as the primers for a first-round RT-PCR of the TCR CDR3. In TCRdb, the multiplex PCR reads were re-called with MiXCR into one record per CDR3 protein. Among about 130,000 distinct CDR3 sequences, roughly 23% were seen once, and the ten largest hold about two thirds. The specimen was blood. Receptor source: a woman aged 45-65 years with Graves' hyperthyroidism that later progressed to Graves' ophthalmopathy.

In its sample, this clonotype was seen many times. The CDR3 is CASSQAAETEQYF. The CDR3 nucleotides read TGTGCCAGCAGCCAAGCGGCGGAAACCGAGCAGTACTTC. The chain combines TRBV3-1 with TRBJ2-7, with D uncertain. Germline V gene sequence: CDR1 LGHDT, CDR2 YNNKEL (reference sequence). The V end was cut by 1 base, the J end by 6 bases, with 10 bases between. The CDR3 is made up of 13 amino acids.

J is TRBJ2-1 and V is TRBV4-1, with TRBD1 matching over 8 bases. The V gene's germline CDR1 is MGHRA and CDR2 YSYEKL. The CDR3 contains 15 residues. The ends lost 1 base at V and 7 bases at J; junction bases unmatched: 6. CDR3 in DNA: TGCGCCAGCAGCCAAGCAGGACAGGGCCGTAATGAGCAGTTCTTC. Encoded protein: CASSQAGQGRNEQFF.

This clonotype was picked up many times. The chain combines TRBV6-1 with TRBJ1-1; no reliable D call. V was shortened by 8 bases and J by 2 bases, with 15 bases between the two germline ends. CDR3 size: 14 residues. CDR1 and CDR2 (germline): MNHNS, SASEGT. CDR3 sequence (DNA): TGTGCCAGCGTGTCATATAGCGCTAACACTGAAGCTTTCTTT. Protein sequence: CASVSYSANTEAFF.

Many counts were recorded for this clonotype. The gene calls are TRBV11-2 and TRBJ1-2; maybe TRBD1 (5 bases). V shed 5 bases and J shed 7 bases, with 14 bases lying between them. Germline assignment: CDR1 SGHAT and CDR2 FQNNGV. The CDR3 is 13 residues long. The CDR3 sequence: CASSPTGTGGYTF. The DNA for the CDR3 is TGTGCCAGCAGCCCGACCGGGACGGGTGGCTACACCTTC.

J is TRBJ1-1 and V is TRBV28, with D possibly being TRBD1 (6 bases). Germline V gene lookup returns CDR1 MDHEN and CDR2 SYDVKM. This CDR3 is built from 15 residues. V lost 6 bases and J 1 base, leaving 15 bases between the germline ends. The CDR3 protein is CASSSRPGQNTEAFF. The CDR3 coding sequence is TGTGCCAGCAGCTCCCGCCCGGGACAGAACACTGAAGCTTTCTTT.

This clonotype occurred many times. The V and J genes are TRBV2 and TRBJ2-7; D call uncertain. The CDR3 covers 13 residues. Germline values: CDR1 SNHLY, CDR2 FYNNEI. Trimming stripped 2 bases from V and 3 bases from J, with 8 bases between. The CDR3 region has the DNA TGTGCCAGCAGTGAAAAAGGATACTACGAGCAGTACTTC. Translated: CASSEKGYYEQYF.

The gene calls are TRBV4-1 and TRBJ1-6; a weak D match, TRBD1 (5 bases). CDR1 MGHRA and CDR2 YSYEKL come from the germline V gene. V lost 1 base, J lost 8 bases, and 12 bases lay in between. The CDR3 length is 15 residues. In nucleotides, the CDR3 is TGCGCCAGCAGCCAAGGAATTCGCAGGGATTCACCCCTCCACTTT. Translation gives CASSQGIRRDSPLHF.

This clonotype has at least ten counts. The chain couples TRBV2 to TRBJ2-5, with 8 bases that match TRBD1. The ends lost 4 bases at V and 4 bases at J; junction bases unmatched: 11. CDR3 size: 16 residues. CDR1 and CDR2 (germline): SNHLY, FYNNEI. The CDR3, as DNA: TGTGCCAGCAGTGGACTGGACAGGGCCCTCCGAGAGACCCAGTACTTC. This translates into CASSGLDRALRETQYF.

There are many counts of this clonotype. The chain combines TRBV10-3 with TRBJ2-7, with TRBD1 matching 12 bases. CDR1 and CDR2 from the germline V gene are ENHRY and SYGVKD. Losses at the gene ends were 3 bases for V and 5 bases for J; bases not matched to a gene: 5. CDR3 size: 15 residues. CDR3 region: CAISDPGQGADEQYF. The DNA of the CDR3 is TGTGCCATCAGTGATCCGGGACAGGGGGCTGACGAGCAGTACTTC.

The chain couples TRBV7-9 to TRBJ1-5; tentative D call: TRBD1 (5 bases). CDR1 SEHNR and CDR2 FQNEAQ come from the germline V gene (reference sequence). V dropped 3 bases and J dropped 2 bases, with 8 bases sitting between them. The CDR3 runs to 14 residues. The chain's CDR3 is CASSFPGRNQPQHF. In DNA, the CDR3 is TGTGCCAGCAGCTTCCCGGGACGCAATCAGCCCCAGCATTTT.

This clonotype was counted many times. The V and J genes are TRBV30 and TRBJ1-1, with a possible D match to TRBD1 (6 bases). Germline V gene data show CDR1 as GTSNPN and CDR2 as SVGIG (reference sequence). The V end was cut by 1 base, the J end by 3 bases, with 6 bases between. CDR3 length equals 12 residues. CDR3 residues: CAWSDRDTEAFF. CDR3 sequence (DNA): TGTGCCTGGAGTGACAGGGACACTGAAGCTTTCTTT.

This clonotype was counted at least ten times. This chain connects TRBV3-1 to TRBJ1-2, with a tentative D call TRBD1 (5 bases). Germline CDR1 is LGHDT and CDR2 is YNNKEL (reference sequence). Trimming took 3 bases from V and 7 from J, leaving 21 bases between them. The CDR3 runs 16 residues. The CDR3 loop is CASSQMGAGRALGYTF. In DNA form, the CDR3 reads TGTGCCAGCAGCCAGATGGGCGCAGGGAGGGCCCTTGGCTACACCTTC.

About this clonotype: A read error may produce the germline difference seen at one junction end. J is TRBJ2-7 and V is TRBV27, with 9 positions matching TRBD1. Germline CDR1 and CDR2: MNHEY and SMNVEV (reference sequence). The CDR3 spans 16 residues. The CDR3 sequence is CASSVSTGGAIYEQYF. As DNA, the CDR3 is TGTGCCAGCAGTGTATCTACAGGGGGCGCGATTTACGAGCAGTACTTC.

The genes are TRBV20-1 and TRBJ2-3; D perhaps matches TRBD1 (5 bases). CDR1 is DFQATT, CDR2 SNEGSKA, per germline (reference sequence). Trimming cost V 0 bases and J 2 bases, with 15 bases left between them. The CDR3 totals 16 residues. The chain's CDR3 is CSARDHSRGTTDTQYF. In DNA form, the CDR3 reads TGCAGTGCTAGAGATCATTCTAGGGGTACCACAGATACGCAGTATTTT.

Notes on this clonotype: One base away lies a much larger clone, so this may be a sequencing read error. V is TRBV19 and J is TRBJ2-7; D remains ambiguous. The CDR3 has 15 residues. Germline V gene sequence: CDR1 LNHDA, CDR2 SQIVND (reference sequence). The CDR3 coding sequence is TGTACCAGTAGTATGGCGAAACTGCCGCCCTACGAGCAGTACTTC. Its translation is CTSSMAKLPPYEQYF.

The chain is built from TRBV7-2 and TRBJ1-1; 10 bases align to TRBD1. The CDR3 consists of 16 residues. Unmatched junction bases numbered 8, after V lost 6 bases and J lost 1 base. Germline V gives CDR1 SGHTA, CDR2 FQGNSA. CDR3 bases: TGTGCCAGCAGGGTACCCGGACAGGGGGGGAACACTGAAGCTTTCTTT. Translated: CASRVPGQGGNTEAFF. Looking up the rest from reference TRBV7-2 and TRBJ1-1 gives the full variable domain: GAGVSQSPSNKVTEKGKDVELRCDPISGHTALYWYRQSLGQGLEFLIYFQGNSAPDKSGLPSDRFSAERTGGSVSTLTIQRTQQEDSAVYLCASRVPGQGGNTEAFFGQGTRLTVV.

This clonotype has at least ten counts. The chain carries TRBV6-1 and TRBJ1-2; TRBD1 matches at 7 bases. In germline, CDR1 is MNHNS, CDR2 SASEGT. The CDR3 has 17 residues. V was pared by 5 bases and J by 1 base, with 13 bases of the junction left unmatched. CDR3 loop: CASSPWTGATDNYGYTF. As DNA, the CDR3 is TGTGCCAGCAGTCCCTGGACAGGCGCAACAGATAACTATGGCTACACCTTC.